This TCR beta chain is drawn from a study of cytomegalovirus exposure and HLA in healthy donors (dated by TCRdb to 2016 to 2017). The study in broad terms: According to an earlier analysis of 587 of the donors, some 180 million T cells yielded 120 million or so unique TCR beta sequences and about 300 Gb of sequence data. Rather than drawing on any new phenotypic data, the later analysis identified candidate immune exposures from TCR beta sequences and the way those sequences occurred across donors. HLA typing included class I and class II loci at four-digit resolution. A later genetic analysis used genome-wide SNP genotypes for about 60% of the roughly 700 donors, treating that subset as a discovery cohort. A later analysis re-analyzed previously published TCR beta repertoires from several hundred donors and added high-resolution HLA genotyping to study TCR occurrence patterns. The study used immunosequencing to profile the T cell repertoires of approximately 630 subjects and linked those repertoires to cytomegalovirus serostatus. Of the 300 to 500 genotyped donors, 81% were placed in the genetic ancestry cluster associated with self-reported Caucasian donors. All discovery cohort repertoires had been generated using a single sequencing platform. The number of typed donors differed by locus: about 629-630 for A, B, C, DRB1 and DQB1; approximately 540 for DQA1; 600 to 610 for DPA1; and around 470 for DPB1. Among some 410 genotyped donors of the cohort, an average of about 240,000 unique TCR beta nucleotide sequences were sequenced per donor, roughly 20% of them non-productive. Alongside the repertoire data, information on donor age, sex, ethnicity and CMV serostatus was compiled. The study combined high-throughput TCR immunosequencing, statistical association of individual TCRs with disease status, and machine learning to predict cytomegalovirus infection status. A separate validation cohort of more than 100 different subjects was used in addition to the roughly 700-subject first cohort. Several DR-DQ haplotypes were treated as single units for association and clustering because of strong linkage in the cohort. An earlier analysis of 587 of the donors applied high-throughput TCR beta sequencing to assess whether each TCR beta V gene segment acted as functional or pseudogenic. Roughly 300 gigabases of sequencing data and roughly 81 million unique TCR sequences made up an early release that covered roughly 670 HLA-typed donors. The study aimed to test whether signatures of past pathogen exposure could be identified by cataloging public T cell receptors.

The investigation overall reported the following: In this cohort, only TCR beta chains were sequenced, and detectable features were limited by the absence of alpha or paired-chain data. When HLA alleles, especially DR and DQ, strongly co-occurred, attributing TCR associations to individual alleles was difficult. In a later genetic analysis, fewer N-insertions in productive TCRs were reported among donors in an Asian-associated ancestry cluster than the approximately 710-donor mean. A cluster of highly shared sequence variants was judged likely to represent a technical artifact of the sequencing pipeline. According to a later analysis, TCR association rates differed among HLA loci, with DRB1 alleles showing the most associated TCRs and HLA-C alleles showing the fewest. An association between a missense DCLRE1C variant and V-gene and J-gene trimming of TCR beta chains was found in a later genetic analysis and replicated in an independent cohort. For the cohort, immune exposure information was limited to CMV serostatus. Roughly uniform sequencing depth across donors was assumed in presence/absence analyses, although this assumption may not hold. The classifier was reported to diagnose cytomegalovirus status with high specificity and sensitivity in both the original and validation cohorts. A later analysis found that most CMV-associated TCR beta chains appeared HLA-restricted, with HLA associations seemingly driven largely by CMV exposure. Across donors, most TCR sequences were observed very rarely, whereas some public TCRs were present in many individuals. The study gave a list of 150 to 200 TCR beta chains associated with cytomegalovirus. Some IMGT-functional V segments, including TRBV6-2 and TRBV6-3, could not be told apart with the 87-base-pair reads, so those segments were excluded. A later analysis found that HLA-associated TCR beta chains were more clonally expanded and had lower generation probabilities than equally common non-associated chains. Linkage disequilibrium might explain the correlated functional status among segregating V segments, but an unknown experimental factor could not be excluded. Several of the top co-occurrence clusters appeared to be linked to parvovirus B19, influenza, CMV and Epstein-Barr virus, according to a later analysis. Because some donors lacked HLA typing at each locus, the association tests relied only on the typed subset. In vitro tests confirmed that a few of the cytomegalovirus-associated TCR beta chains recognize cytomegalovirus antigens. The authors suggested that the approach could potentially be generalized to other disease states and immunological phenotypes. A further reported finding was that TCR beta sequences accurately predicted the HLA-A and HLA-B alleles for most subjects in the first cohort. Fewer than 20 rarely observed V segments, including chromosome 9 orphons, were excluded from the earlier analysis of about 600 of the donors because counts were too low. Broadly in line with IMGT annotations, most TCR beta V segments showed up in productive rearrangements about 87% or about 30% of the time in an earlier analysis of 450 to 600 of the donors. A later analysis associated about 17,000 TCR beta sequences with specific HLA alleles at a false discovery rate of 0.05.

The cohort was made up of approximately 670 healthy bone marrow donors. At the time of sampling, every cohort member was nominally healthy, though immune exposures that went unrecorded were likely present. The donor was CMV seropositive and was included in the group of 300 or so seropositive cohort members. A peripheral blood sample was provided by each donor, and peripheral blood mononuclear cells were used for TCR beta sequencing. The Qiagen DNeasy Blood Extraction Kit was used to extract genomic DNA from the blood cell samples. Receptors were amplified or captured by the immunoSEQ multiplex PCR assay. A mixture of 60 forward primers for TCR Vbeta segments and 13 reverse primers for TCR Jbeta segments was used in the multiplex PCR. Amplification of the CDR3 region of rearranged TCR beta genes was performed with a multiplex PCR assay on genomic DNA. Amplified TCR beta libraries were sequenced as 87-base-pair reads on the Illumina HiSeq System. Per the source publication's procedure: Across the 670 or so repertoires, a later analysis counted tens of millions of unique TCR beta chains, 9 million to 14 million of which were shared by at least two donors. Raw reads were error-corrected and collapsed into unique sequences by a nearest-neighbor algorithm in which closely related sequences were merged to remove PCR and sequencing errors. To assign V, D and J gene segments, CDR3 sequences were aligned to IMGT reference sequences. For a sequence to be retained, a match of at least six nucleotides was required to both a V gene segment and a J gene segment. Rearrangements were called productive when the CDR3 lacked stop codons and stayed in frame with V and J; all others were non-productive. CDR3 was defined by IMGT convention, running from the second conserved V-encoded cysteine to the conserved J-encoded phenylalanine. Sequences without an unambiguous match to a single V gene segment were excluded from the earlier analysis of about 630 of the donors. An earlier analysis of about 590 of the donors classified V segments as functional when productive rearrangements were above 56.7% and as segregating when the standard deviation between donors was above 5%. To diagnose cytomegalovirus status from the catalog of TCR beta chain sequences, a statistical classification framework was built. V and J gene assignment, in a later analysis, came from comparing TCR nucleotide sequences with IMGT/GENE-DB human TR gene sequences. The TCRdist pipeline was used in a later analysis to assign CDR3 sequences and most-parsimonious VDJ recombination scenarios. A later analysis defined each TCR beta chain by its CDR3 amino acid sequence plus V-gene family, and excluded reads lacking a unique V-gene family. A later analysis removed roughly 590 highly shared, low-generation-probability nucleotide sequences to deal with suspected cross-contamination and a sequencing artifact. In a later analysis, a clonal expansion index was calculated for each public chain from normalized within-repertoire ranks of inferred template counts. In a later analysis, generation probabilities were computed using a VDJ recombination model fitted to out-of-frame rearrangements, and the results were checked against IGoR. A later analysis scored TCR-TCR, TCR-HLA and TCR-CMV co-occurrence with hypergeometric tests, applying a repertoire-size bias correction to TCR pairs. To estimate false discovery rates, a later analysis permuted the HLA or CMV assignments 20 times. In a later analysis, co-occurring TCRs were grouped using DBSCAN, with TCRdist sequence similarity added in when clustering inside HLA-allele-positive subsets. Repertoires with fewer than 30,000 or more than 120,000 public chains were left out of co-occurrence clustering, as were about 5 repertoires with anomalous nucleotide sharing. What TCRdb holds here is the immuneACCESS table cut down to in-frame rearrangements. Part of the clones is not present; checked against another copy, under half of the missing clones reflect an unresolved V gene, and the others are unexplained. The V and J calls and clone size are taken from that table; D and trimming were inferred from the DNA. This sample holds around 150,000 clones; approximately 72% were observed only once. Clones ranked in the top ten supply 6% to 7.5% of the sample.

In the germline V gene, CDR1 corresponds to MNHNS and CDR2 to SASEGT. The junction carries 20 bases between V and J, which are trimmed by 7 bases and 7 bases respectively. From its cysteine to its phenylalanine, the CDR3 spans 14 amino acids. Only CDR3 DNA remains: 42 bases, in frame from the first base. With respect to this clone: Its antigen target is currently unknown. Base-call qualities are not available, and no considerably larger clone is one nucleotide away.

Recombination joined TRBV6-1 with TRBJ2-7; tentative D gene TRBD2, with 6 bases matching. This TCR derives from a man aged 35 to 55 in good health and CMV-seropositive. The material sequenced was PBMCs. The DNA reads TGTGCCAGCAAGGGAACTGGCATCGCGGGGGAGCAGTACTTC. This is translated as CASKGTGIAGEQYF.